This record looks at one T cell receptor (beta chain) sequence and its context. Its antigen is as yet unknown. The PCR ran on 60 Vbeta and 13 Jbeta primers. The data were produced by immunoSEQ multiplex PCR, yet TCRdb's version contains in-frame clones alone and is incomplete. The table records about 180,000 clones, 79% of them present only once. The data originate from a study of cytomegalovirus exposure and HLA in healthy donors. Trimming cost V 3 bases and J 6 bases; bases outside gene matches: 14. There are 17 residues in the CDR3. Germline CDR1 reads SGHVS; CDR2 reads FQNEAQ. Study-wide points: Overall, roughly 160 TCR beta chains were annotated as cytomegalovirus-associated. DRB1 had the most TCR associations and HLA-C the fewest, a later analysis found, with rates varying by HLA locus. Excluded: some indistinguishable V segments such as TRBV6-2 and TRBV6-3.

The sample was PBMCs. The rearrangement uses TRBV7-8 and TRBJ2-7; 10 bases fit TRBD2. The sequence was obtained from a woman aged 40 to 55 in good health and CMV-seronegative. The CDR3 region is CASSFRPGLAFGGEQYF. The CDR3, as DNA: TGTGCCAGCAGCTTCAGACCGGGACTAGCGTTCGGAGGCGAGCAGTACTTC.